This paragraph covers one T cell receptor (beta chain) sequence. Its antigen is as yet unknown. Time point: cycle 4 day 1 (C4D1), after more than five weeks of nivolumab. Autologous stem cell transplantation was followed by relapse in every patient, and brentuximab vedotin exposure varied. The study purified CD4+ T cells from thawed PBMCs using magnetic negative selection. Produced via immunoSEQ multiplex PCR; TCRdb's table is partial and in-frame only. The table includes about 17,000 clones, roughly 80% detected once. These data originate in a study of PD-1 blockade in classical Hodgkin lymphoma. Notes on the study in general: Patients excluded were those beginning nivolumab under 1 year after ASCT. Reasons behind the repertoire differences stay unclear, perhaps disease activity or earlier therapy. The baseline diversity of complete responders showed similarity to that of newly diagnosed patients.

The CDR3 has 18 residues. V shed 0 bases and J shed 6 bases, with 23 bases lying between them. The germline V gene has CDR1 PRHDT and CDR2 FYEKMQ (reference sequence). The chain has TRBV13 and TRBJ1-2; a weak D match, TRBD1 (5 bases). This receptor was identified in a human donor with classical Hodgkin lymphoma. The material sequenced was CD4+ T cells from blood, taken before the fourth cycle of nivolumab. The chain's CDR3 is CASSLGLKISGQRDGYTF. CDR3 nucleotides: TGTGCCAGCAGCTTAGGCCTTAAAATATCGGGGCAAAGAGATGGCTACACCTTC.